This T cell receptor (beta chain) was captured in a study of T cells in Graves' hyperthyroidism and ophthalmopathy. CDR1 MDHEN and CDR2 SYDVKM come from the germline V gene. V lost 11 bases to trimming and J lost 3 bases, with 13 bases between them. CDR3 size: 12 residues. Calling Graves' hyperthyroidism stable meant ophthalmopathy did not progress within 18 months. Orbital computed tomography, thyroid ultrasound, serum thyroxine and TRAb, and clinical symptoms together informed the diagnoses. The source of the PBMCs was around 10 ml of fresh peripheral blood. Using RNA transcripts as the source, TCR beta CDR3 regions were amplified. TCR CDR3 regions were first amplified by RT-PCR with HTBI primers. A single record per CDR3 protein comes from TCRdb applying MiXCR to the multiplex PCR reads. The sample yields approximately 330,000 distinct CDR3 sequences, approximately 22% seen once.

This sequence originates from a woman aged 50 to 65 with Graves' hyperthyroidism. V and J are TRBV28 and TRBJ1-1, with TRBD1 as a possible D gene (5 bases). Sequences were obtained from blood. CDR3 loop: CAVGAQYTEAFF. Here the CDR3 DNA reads TGTGCCGTCGGGGCGCAGTACACTGAAGCTTTCTTT.